This T cell receptor beta chain stems from a study of shared clonotypes between healthy human individuals. Study-wide context: Each donor had three CD4 naive, three CD4 memory, two CD8 naive and one CD8 memory plate.

Adult donors, all healthy and HIV-negative, had no recent acute infections or vaccinations. Germline CDR1 is MNHEY and CDR2 is SVGAGI. V was pared by 6 bases and J by 0 bases, with 6 bases between. The CDR3 has 12 residues. Clones were read by immunoSEQ multiplex PCR, and TCRdb kept only the in-frame ones, dropping some. The sample shows millions of clones, roughly nine tenths of them seen only once. Only one count was recorded for this clone. Sequencing used naive CD4+ T cells sorted from blood. Subset noted: CD45RA+ positively selected. J is TRBJ2-7 and V is TRBV6-5; the D is unclear. This clonotype was sampled from a man between 18 and 29 years old in good health. The CDR3 is CASRSISYEQYF. The CDR3 DNA is TGTGCCAGCAGATCTATCTCCTACGAGCAGTACTTC.